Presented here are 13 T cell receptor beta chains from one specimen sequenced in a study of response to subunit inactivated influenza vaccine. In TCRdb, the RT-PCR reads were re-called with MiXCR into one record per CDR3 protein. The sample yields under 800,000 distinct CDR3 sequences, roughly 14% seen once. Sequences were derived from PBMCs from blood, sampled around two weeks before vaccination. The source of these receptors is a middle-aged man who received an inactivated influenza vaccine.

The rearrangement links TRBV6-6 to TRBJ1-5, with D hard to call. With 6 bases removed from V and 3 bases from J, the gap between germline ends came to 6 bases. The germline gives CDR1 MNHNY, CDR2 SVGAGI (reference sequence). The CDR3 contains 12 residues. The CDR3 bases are TGTGCCAGCAGCCCTGACAATCAGCCCCAGCATTTT. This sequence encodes CASSPDNQPQHF.

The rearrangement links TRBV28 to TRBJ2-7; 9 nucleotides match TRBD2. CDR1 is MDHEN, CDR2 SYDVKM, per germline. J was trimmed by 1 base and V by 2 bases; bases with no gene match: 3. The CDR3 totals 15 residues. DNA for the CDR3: TGTGCCAGCAGTTTACCTAGCGGGGTTTCCTACGAGCAGTACTTC. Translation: CASSLPSGVSYEQYF.

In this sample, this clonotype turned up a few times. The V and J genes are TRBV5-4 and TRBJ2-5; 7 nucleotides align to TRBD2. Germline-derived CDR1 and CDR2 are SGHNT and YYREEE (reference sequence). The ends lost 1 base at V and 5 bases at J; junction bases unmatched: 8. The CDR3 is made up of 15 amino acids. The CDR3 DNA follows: TGTGCCAGCAGCTTGTCCGGGACTACGGGGGAGACCCAGTACTTC. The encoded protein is CASSLSGTTGETQYF.

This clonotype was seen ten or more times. The CDR3 coding sequence is TGTGCCAGCAGCTTGACAGGGAAGGCCGGGGAGCTGTTTTTT. This sequence encodes CASSLTGKAGELFF. The rearrangement uses TRBV5-5 and TRBJ2-2; a possible D gene is TRBD1 (6 bases). Germline V gene data show CDR1 as SGHKS and CDR2 as YYEKEE (reference sequence). This CDR3 spans 14 amino acids. Trimming removed 1 base at V and 6 bases at J, with 10 bases between.

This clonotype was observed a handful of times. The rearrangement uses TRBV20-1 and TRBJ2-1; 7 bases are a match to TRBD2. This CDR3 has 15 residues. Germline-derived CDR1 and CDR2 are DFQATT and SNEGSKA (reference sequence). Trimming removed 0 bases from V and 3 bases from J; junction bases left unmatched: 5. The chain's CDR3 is CSARDRERGYNEQFF. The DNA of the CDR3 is TGCAGTGCTAGAGATCGCGAGCGGGGCTACAATGAGCAGTTCTTC.

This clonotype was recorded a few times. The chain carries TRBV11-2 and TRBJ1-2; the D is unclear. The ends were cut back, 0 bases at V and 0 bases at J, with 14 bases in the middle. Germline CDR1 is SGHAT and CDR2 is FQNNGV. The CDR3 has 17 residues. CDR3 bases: TGTGCCAGCAGCTTAGAACGTCCTACCTCCACTAACTATGGCTACACCTTC. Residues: CASSLERPTSTNYGYTF.

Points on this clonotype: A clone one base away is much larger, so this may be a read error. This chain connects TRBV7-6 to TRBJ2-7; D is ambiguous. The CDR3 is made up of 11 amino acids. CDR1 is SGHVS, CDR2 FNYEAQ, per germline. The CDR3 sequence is CASILDNEQYF. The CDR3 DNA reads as TGTGCCAGCATCTTAGACAACGAGCAGTACTTC. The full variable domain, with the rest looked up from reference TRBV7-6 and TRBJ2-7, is GAGVSQSPRYKVTKRGQDVALRCDPISGHVSLYWYRQALGQGPEFLTYFNYEAQQDKSGLPNDRFSAERPEGSISTLTIQRTEQRDSAMYRCASILDNEQYFGPGTRLTVT.

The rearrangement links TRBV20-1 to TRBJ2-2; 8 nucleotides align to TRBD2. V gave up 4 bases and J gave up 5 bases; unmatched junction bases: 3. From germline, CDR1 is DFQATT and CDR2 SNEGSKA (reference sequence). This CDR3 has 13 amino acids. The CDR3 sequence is CSATGTRTGELFF. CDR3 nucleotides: TGCAGTGCTACCGGGACTAGAACCGGGGAGCTGTTTTTT.

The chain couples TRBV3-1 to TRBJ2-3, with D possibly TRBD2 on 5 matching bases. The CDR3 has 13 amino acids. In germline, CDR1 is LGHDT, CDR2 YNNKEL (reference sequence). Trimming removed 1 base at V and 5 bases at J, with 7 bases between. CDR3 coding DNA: TGTGCCAGCAGCCAAGGGGAGCGAGATACGCAGTATTTT. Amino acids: CASSQGERDTQYF.

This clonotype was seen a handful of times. The CDR3 spells CASRGPSTDTQYF. DNA for the CDR3: TGTGCCAGCCGGGGTCCGAGCACAGATACGCAGTATTTT. The gene calls are TRBV6-1 and TRBJ2-3; the D gene is possibly TRBD2 (5 bases). The CDR3 runs 13 residues. The germline gives CDR1 MNHNS, CDR2 SASEGT. With 8 bases removed from V and 0 bases from J, the gap between germline ends came to 9 bases.

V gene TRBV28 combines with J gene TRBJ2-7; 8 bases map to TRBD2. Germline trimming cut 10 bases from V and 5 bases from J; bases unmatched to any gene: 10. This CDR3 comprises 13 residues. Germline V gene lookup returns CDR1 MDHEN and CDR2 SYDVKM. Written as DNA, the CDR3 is TGTGCCACCGGGGGACTAGTAATCCACGAGCAGTACTTC. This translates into CATGGLVIHEQYF.

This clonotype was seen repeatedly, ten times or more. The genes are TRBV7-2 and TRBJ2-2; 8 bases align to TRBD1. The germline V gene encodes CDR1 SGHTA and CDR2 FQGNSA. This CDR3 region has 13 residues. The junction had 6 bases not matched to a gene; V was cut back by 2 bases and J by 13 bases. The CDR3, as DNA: TGTGCCAGCAGCTTACTTGGACAGGGCTGGCTGTTTTTT. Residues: CASSLLGQGWLFF.

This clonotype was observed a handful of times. CDR3 in amino acids: CASSRQGIGSPLHF. In nucleotides, the CDR3 is TGTGCCAGCAGTAGACAGGGGATAGGATCACCCCTCCACTTT. The gene calls are TRBV6-1 and TRBJ1-6; 8 nucleotides align to TRBD1. The CDR3 loop spans 14 amino acids. Trimming at V came to 5 bases and at J to 10 bases, leaving 7 bases not matched to a gene. The germline CDR1 and CDR2 sequences are MNHNS and SASEGT.